This entry concerns a single TCR beta chain. What it recognizes is unknown. The entry originates in a study of identical twins. The study, taken as a whole, reports: Reduced insertions were recorded for abundant cord blood beta clonotypes, with no such pattern in memory repertoires.

TCRdb used MiXCR to reprocess the 5' RACE reads, holding one entry per CDR3 protein. The sample has about 700,000 distinct CDR3 sequences; 8.5% to 9% are singletons. These same records also appear under a second study, on yellow fever vaccine responses in identical twins.

This clonotype originated in a woman between 18 and 30 years old in good health. Sequencing was performed on PBMCs.

Written as DNA, the CDR3 is TGTGCCACTTTAGCGGGAGCGGGGGATGAGCAGTTCTTC. It is translated as CATLAGAGDEQFF. The chain links TRBV7-9 to TRBJ2-1; 9 positions match TRBD2. The trim removed 10 bases at V and 8 bases at J, leaving 9 bases unmatched. From germline, CDR1 is SEHNR and CDR2 FQNEAQ (reference sequence). This CDR3 has 13 residues.